Sequencing of this T cell receptor beta chain was carried out in a study of CD8 T cells in Susac syndrome. This clonotype was detected only once. Its antigen is as yet unknown. Trimming took off 7 bases at V and 0 bases at J, with 12 bases between the two ends. This CDR3 is 15 amino acids long. The germline V gene has CDR1 SGHTA and CDR2 FQGNSA. Healthy donors were controls matched for age and sex. Whole-study findings and limits: As acknowledged by the study, its TCR sequencing and HLA analysis included a relatively small number of individuals.

The authors reverse transcribed roughly 0.5 to 1 ug RNA with random hexamers. Coverage of TCR beta CDR3 amplification by immunoSEQ multiplex PCR extended to 54 Vbeta and 13 Jbeta. TCRdb reanalysed the immunoSEQ multiplex PCR reads using MiXCR and keeps one entry per CDR3 protein. The sample includes approximately 120,000 distinct CDR3 sequences, approximately 91% of them seen just once. Sequenced input: CD4+ T cells from PBMCs. The V and J genes are TRBV7-2 and TRBJ2-2, with no clear D. The TCR originated in a human donor in good health. Written as DNA, the CDR3 is TGTGCCAGCACCGTTTTGGGCACGAACACCGGGGAGCTGTTTTTT. It codes for CASTVLGTNTGELFF.